This TCR beta chain appears in the sequencing data of a study of chemoradiotherapy in HPV16-positive cancers. Germline V lookup: CDR1 SNHLY, CDR2 FYNNEI. V trimming: 10 bases; J trimming: 5 bases; junction bases outside the gene matches: 6. The CDR3 loop spans 14 amino acids. The table came from immunoSEQ multiplex PCR; TCRdb's copy has only in-frame clones and leaves some out. Here the sample spans tens of thousands of clones, more than 75% being singletons. The chain combines TRBV2 with TRBJ2-2; 11 bases match TRBD1. Sequenced material: blood, taken from a patient who underwent chemoradiotherapy. The TCR was taken from a human donor with HPV-associated anogenital cancer. Here the CDR3 reads CATTGQGGTGELFF. In nucleotides, the CDR3 is TGTGCCACTACGGGACAGGGGGGGACCGGGGAGCTGTTTTTT.